A selection of T cell receptor beta chains follows, all from one sample in a study of breast tumors, draining lymph nodes, adjacent tissues. TCRdb independently ran MiXCR on the multiplex PCR reads; one entry per CDR3 protein. Of 140,000 to 150,000 distinct CDR3 sequences listed, about 31% are singletons. Sequences were obtained from axillary lymph node tissue. The receptor source for this set is a female donor with breast cancer. Some clones in this sample may be carry-over from other donors' samples. The conserved cysteine and the conserved F or W are not part of the CDR3 here. The D gene is left open where the match is weak. Clone size is stated in some rows and not others, as once, few, many or a class when expanded.

abundance,v_gene,d_gene,j_gene,CDR3aa
many,TRBV19,-,TRBJ2-5,ASSISLQETQY
many,TRBV6-5,TRBD2,TRBJ2-3,ASRGLAGGTATQY
few,TRBV30,-,TRBJ1-2,AWKLGRGPYGYT
many,TRBV7-2,-,TRBJ2-2,ASSLDEAGKLF
many,TRBV6-6,-,TRBJ1-4,ASSVGEKLF
many,TRBV3-1,-,TRBJ1-2,ASSQGRGRGYT
once,TRBV28,TRBD1,TRBJ1-2,ASSSAGTGIDGYT
-,TRBV7-9,TRBD1,TRBJ1-2,ASSFGTEPYGYT
many,TRBV6-5,-,TRBJ1-4,ASSRNRATNEKLF
many,TRBV3-1,TRBD2,TRBJ2-5,ASSHLGEGLETQY
many,TRBV5-1,TRBD2,TRBJ2-5,ASSSGTNKETQY
many,TRBV7-9,-,TRBJ2-4,ASSLAGIQAKNIQY
many,TRBV6-1,TRBD2,TRBJ2-5,ASSEALRGGQETQY
many,TRBV7-3,-,TRBJ2-3,ASSLTVSGARDTQY
many,TRBV2,-,TRBJ1-5,ASSLGGPGGQPQH
-,TRBV5-1,-,TRBJ2-4,ASSLVLGNIQY
many,TRBV12-3/TRBV12-4,TRBD1,TRBJ1-5,ASRGTGGQPQH
-,TRBV7-6,TRBD1,TRBJ2-7,ASSKEGQGYEQY
few,TRBV2,TRBD1,TRBJ1-1,ASSGQGAAEAF
-,TRBV6-2/TRBV6-3,-,TRBJ1-6,AGSHPRAPLH
many,TRBV7-8,-,TRBJ1-5,ASSFGGTSNQPQH
many,TRBV20-1,TRBD2,TRBJ2-3,SAAREGRTDTQY
many,TRBV6-5,-,TRBJ2-7,ASSYSRDFRYEQY
many,TRBV11-2,TRBD1,TRBJ2-4,ASSLANRGSKNIQY
many,TRBV12-5,-,TRBJ2-5,ASGLVPGLGETQY
-,TRBV6-1,TRBD2,TRBJ2-3,ASRRTSQASTDTQY
many,TRBV4-1,TRBD2,TRBJ2-5,ASSQDGTSGKRTQY
few,TRBV6-1,-,TRBJ1-2,ASPRLYGNYGYT
-,TRBV10-1,TRBD2,TRBJ2-5,ASSESRGGRRETQY
many,TRBV12-3/TRBV12-4,TRBD1,TRBJ2-7,ASSPGTGKEQY
-,TRBV29-1,-,TRBJ1-1,SAPRGGNTEAF
-,TRBV7-7,-,TRBJ2-2,ASKNENTGELF
few,TRBV6-5,TRBD2,TRBJ2-1,ASSHSGTSGGARNEQF
many,TRBV12-3/TRBV12-4,-,TRBJ2-2,ASTNQERLF
few,TRBV6-2/TRBV6-3,-,TRBJ1-2,ASSPGIEGYA
many,TRBV28,-,TRBJ1-4,ASVRQVNEKLF
many,TRBV6-1,-,TRBJ1-3,TTSSQGSSGNTIY
many,TRBV6-5,-,TRBJ1-3,ASSYQGKDGNTIY
many,TRBV11-1,TRBD1,TRBJ2-1,ASSPRKGAASYNEQF
many,TRBV18,-,TRBJ2-7,ASSPGGKHEQY
-,TRBV11-3,-,TRBJ2-1,ASSFSLGNEQF
-,TRBV6-4,TRBD1,TRBJ1-5,ASSARGTGDLNQPQH
few,TRBV28,TRBD2,TRBJ2-1,ASSFRRGGNEQF
many,TRBV6-5,-,TRBJ1-4,ASSYSIQGVTNEKLF
many,TRBV2,-,TRBJ2-2,ASSVGFGELF
-,TRBV5-4,TRBD1,TRBJ2-7,ASSFDRAPYEQY
-,TRBV7-6,-,TRBJ2-3,ASSSVLMDTQY
many,TRBV20-1,-,TRBJ2-7,SARDLPVSYEQY
few,TRBV6-5,-,TRBJ1-2,ASSHDSDVATYGYT
many,TRBV11-2,TRBD2,TRBJ2-7,ASSRGGSGSYEQY
many,TRBV20-1,-,TRBJ1-2,SARDPSGLYGYT
many,TRBV18,-,TRBJ2-3,ASLPRRDPTDTQY
many,TRBV15,-,TRBJ1-5,ATSRDPRDRSNQPQH
many,TRBV20-1,-,TRBJ1-2,SAHGTVRGYT